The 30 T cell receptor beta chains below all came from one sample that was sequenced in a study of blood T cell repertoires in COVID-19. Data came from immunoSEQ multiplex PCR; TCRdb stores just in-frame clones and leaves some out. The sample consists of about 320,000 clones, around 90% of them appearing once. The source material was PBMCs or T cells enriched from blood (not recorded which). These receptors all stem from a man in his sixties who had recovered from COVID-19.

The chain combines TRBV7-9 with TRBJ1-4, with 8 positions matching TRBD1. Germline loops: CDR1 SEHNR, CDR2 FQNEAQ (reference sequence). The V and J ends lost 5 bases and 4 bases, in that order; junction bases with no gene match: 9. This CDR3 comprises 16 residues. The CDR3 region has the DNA TGTGCCAGCAGCCTCATGGGGGACAGGAATAATGAAAAACTGTTTTTT. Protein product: CASSLMGDRNNEKLFF.

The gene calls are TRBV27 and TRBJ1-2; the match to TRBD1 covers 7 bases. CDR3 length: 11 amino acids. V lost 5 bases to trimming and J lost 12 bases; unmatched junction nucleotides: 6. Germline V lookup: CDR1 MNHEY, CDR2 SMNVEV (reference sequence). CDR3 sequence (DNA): TGTGCCAGCAGTCCGGGGACAGAAAACACCTTC. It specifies CASSPGTENTF.

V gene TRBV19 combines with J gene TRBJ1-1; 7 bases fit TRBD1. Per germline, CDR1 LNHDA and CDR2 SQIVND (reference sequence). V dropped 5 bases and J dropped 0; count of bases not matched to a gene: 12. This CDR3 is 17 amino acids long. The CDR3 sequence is CASSAQDRLTLNTEAFF. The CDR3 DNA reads TGTGCCAGTAGTGCTCAGGACAGGCTTACCTTGAACACTGAAGCTTTCTTT.

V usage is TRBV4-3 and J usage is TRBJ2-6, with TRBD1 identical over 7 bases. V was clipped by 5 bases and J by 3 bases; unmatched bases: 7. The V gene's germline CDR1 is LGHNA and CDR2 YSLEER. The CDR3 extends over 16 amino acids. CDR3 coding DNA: TGCGCCAGCAGCATAAATGCAGGGGGTGGGGCCAACGTCCTGACTTTC. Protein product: CASSINAGGGANVLTF.

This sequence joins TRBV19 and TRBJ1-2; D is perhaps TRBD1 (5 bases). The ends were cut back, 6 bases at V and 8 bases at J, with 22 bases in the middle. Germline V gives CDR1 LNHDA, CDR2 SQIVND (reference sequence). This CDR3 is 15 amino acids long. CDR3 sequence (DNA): TGTGCCAGTAGCAAAACGGACACATCGGGAGGAGGCTACACCTTC. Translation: CASSKTDTSGGGYTF.

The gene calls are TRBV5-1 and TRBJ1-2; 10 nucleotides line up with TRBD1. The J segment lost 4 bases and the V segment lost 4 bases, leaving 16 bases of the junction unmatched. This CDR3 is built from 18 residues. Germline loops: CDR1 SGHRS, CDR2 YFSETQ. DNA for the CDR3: TGCGCCAGCAGCGAATACTTGGGGACAGGGGATCGTTCCTATGGCTACACCTTC. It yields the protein CASSEYLGTGDRSYGYTF.

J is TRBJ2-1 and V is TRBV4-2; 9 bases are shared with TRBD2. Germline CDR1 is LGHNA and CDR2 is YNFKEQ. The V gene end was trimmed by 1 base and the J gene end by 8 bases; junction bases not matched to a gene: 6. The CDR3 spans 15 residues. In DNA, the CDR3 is TGTGCCAGCAGCCAAGCCATACTAGCGGGCTATGAGCAGTTCTTC. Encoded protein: CASSQAILAGYEQFF.

The CDR3 DNA sequence: TGTGCCAGCTCACCAGGGACAGGGGAGGGAAATGAGCAGTTCTTC. This codes for CASSPGTGEGNEQFF. This chain uses TRBV18 with TRBJ2-1; 10 nucleotides align to TRBD1. This CDR3 comprises 15 residues. Germline V CDR1 and CDR2: KGHSH, LQKENI. Trimming took 2 bases from V and 7 from J; bases not matched to a gene: 5.

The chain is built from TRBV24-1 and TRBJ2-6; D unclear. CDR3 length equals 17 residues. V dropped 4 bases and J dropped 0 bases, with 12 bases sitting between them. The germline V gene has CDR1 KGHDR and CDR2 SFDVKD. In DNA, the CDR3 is TGTGCCACCAGTGACCCCCTAGGCTTCTCTGGGGCCAACGTCCTGACTTTC. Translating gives CATSDPLGFSGANVLTF.

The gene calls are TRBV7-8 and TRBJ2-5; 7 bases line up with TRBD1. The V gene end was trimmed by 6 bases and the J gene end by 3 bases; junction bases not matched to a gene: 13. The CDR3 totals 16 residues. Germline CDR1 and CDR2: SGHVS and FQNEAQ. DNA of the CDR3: TGTGCCAGCAGGCCACGAAGGGACAGCCTGAAAGAGACCCAGTACTTC. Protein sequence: CASRPRRDSLKETQYF.

CDR3 sequence reads: CVRSLADRDEQYF. CDR3 nucleotides: TGTGTCAGAAGCTTGGCAGATCGGGACGAGCAGTACTTC. The rearrangement joins TRBV7-5 to TRBJ2-7; the table's D call, TRBD2, was not checked against the DNA. TRBV7-5 is a pseudogene segment. The CDR3 has 13 amino acids.

In DNA form, the CDR3 reads TGCGCCAGCAGCTTGACAGGGGCAGCCTACGAGCAGTACTTC. It yields the protein CASSLTGAAYEQYF. This rearrangement joins TRBV5-1 to TRBJ2-7, with 7 bases identical to TRBD1. The CDR3 extends over 14 amino acids. Trimming took 1 base from V and 2 from J; bases not matched to a gene: 3. In germline, CDR1 is SGHRS, CDR2 YFSETQ.

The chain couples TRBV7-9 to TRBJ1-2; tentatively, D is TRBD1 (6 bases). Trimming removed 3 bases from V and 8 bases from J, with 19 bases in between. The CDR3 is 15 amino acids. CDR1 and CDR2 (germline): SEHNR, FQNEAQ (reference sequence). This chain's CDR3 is CASSFNGQSSRGYTF. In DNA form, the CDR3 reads TGTGCCAGCAGCTTCAATGGACAGTCTTCTAGGGGCTACACCTTC.

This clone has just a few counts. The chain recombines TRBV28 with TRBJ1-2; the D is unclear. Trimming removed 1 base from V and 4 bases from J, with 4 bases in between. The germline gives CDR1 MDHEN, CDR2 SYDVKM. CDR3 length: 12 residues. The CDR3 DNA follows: TGTGCCAGCAGTTTATTTCGCTATGGCTACACCTTC. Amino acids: CASSLFRYGYTF.

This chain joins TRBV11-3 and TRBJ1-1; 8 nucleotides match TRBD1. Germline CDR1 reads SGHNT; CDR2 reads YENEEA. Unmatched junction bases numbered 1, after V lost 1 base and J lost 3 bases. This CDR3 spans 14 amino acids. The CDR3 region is CASSLGGQDTEAFF. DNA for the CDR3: TGTGCCAGCAGCTTAGGGGGACAGGACACTGAAGCTTTCTTT.

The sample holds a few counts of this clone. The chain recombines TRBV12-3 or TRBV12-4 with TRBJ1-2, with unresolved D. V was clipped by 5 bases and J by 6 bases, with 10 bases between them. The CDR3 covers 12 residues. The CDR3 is CASSGERNGYTF. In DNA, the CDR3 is TGTGCCAGCAGTGGAGAGAGGAATGGCTACACCTTC.

The CDR3 region is CASSIDHRGREQYF. CDR3 bases: TGTGCCAGTAGTATAGATCACCGGGGGAGAGAGCAGTACTTC. The genes are TRBV19 and TRBJ2-7, with D possibly TRBD2 on 6 matching bases. In germline, CDR1 is LNHDA, CDR2 SQIVND (reference sequence). V dropped 0 bases and J dropped 7 bases, with 13 bases sitting between them. The CDR3 has 14 amino acids.

The chain's CDR3 is CASSRSQVGTEAFF. The CDR3 DNA is TGTGCCAGCAGCCGAAGCCAGGTCGGCACTGAAGCTTTCTTT. The rearrangement joins TRBV3-1 (or the pseudogene TRBV3-2) to TRBJ1-1; D is ambiguous. Germline assignment: CDR1 LGHDT and CDR2 YNNKEL (reference sequence). Trimming removed 4 bases from V and 4 bases from J, with 13 bases in between. The CDR3 is 14 amino acids.

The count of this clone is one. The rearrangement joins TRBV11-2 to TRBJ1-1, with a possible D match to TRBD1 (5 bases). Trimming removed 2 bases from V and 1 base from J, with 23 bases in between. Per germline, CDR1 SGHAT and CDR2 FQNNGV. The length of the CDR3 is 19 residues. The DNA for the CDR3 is TGTGCCAGCAGCTTAAGGTCATTCCCAGGGCCAGACCGGAACACTGAAGCTTTCTTT. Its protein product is CASSLRSFPGPDRNTEAFF. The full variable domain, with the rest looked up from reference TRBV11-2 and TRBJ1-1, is EAGVAQSPRYKIIEKRQSVAFWCNPISGHATLYWYQQILGQGPKLLIQFQNNGVVDDSQLPKDRFSAERLKGVDSTLKIQPAKLEDSAVYLCASSLRSFPGPDRNTEAFFGQGTRLTVV.

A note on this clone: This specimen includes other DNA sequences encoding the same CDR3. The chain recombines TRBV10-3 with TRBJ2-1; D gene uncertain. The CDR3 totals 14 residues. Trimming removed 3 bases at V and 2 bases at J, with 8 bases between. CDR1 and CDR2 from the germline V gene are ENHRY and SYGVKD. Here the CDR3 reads CAISELETYNEQFF. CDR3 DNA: TGTGCCATCAGTGAACTCGAAACCTACAATGAGCAGTTCTTC.

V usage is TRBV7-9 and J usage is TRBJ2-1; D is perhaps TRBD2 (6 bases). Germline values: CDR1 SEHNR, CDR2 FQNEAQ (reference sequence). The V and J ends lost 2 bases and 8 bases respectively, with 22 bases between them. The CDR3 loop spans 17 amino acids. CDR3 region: CASSLLTGGAEADEQFF. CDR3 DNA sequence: TGTGCCAGCAGCTTACTCACCGGGGGAGCGGAGGCCGATGAGCAGTTCTTC.

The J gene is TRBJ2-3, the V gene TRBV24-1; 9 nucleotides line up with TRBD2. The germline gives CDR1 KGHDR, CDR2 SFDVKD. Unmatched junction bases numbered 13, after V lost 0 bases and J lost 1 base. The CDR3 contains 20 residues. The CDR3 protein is CATSDLRNAGGPGGTDTQYF. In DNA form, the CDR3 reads TGTGCCACCAGTGATTTGAGGAACGCGGGAGGGCCAGGAGGCACAGATACGCAGTATTTT.

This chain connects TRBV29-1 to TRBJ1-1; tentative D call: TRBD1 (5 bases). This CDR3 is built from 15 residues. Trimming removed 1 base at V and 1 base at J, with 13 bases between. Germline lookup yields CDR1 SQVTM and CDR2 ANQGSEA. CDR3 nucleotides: TGCAGCGTTGAAGTAACAGGACTAGGGAACACTGAAGCTTTCTTT. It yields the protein CSVEVTGLGNTEAFF.

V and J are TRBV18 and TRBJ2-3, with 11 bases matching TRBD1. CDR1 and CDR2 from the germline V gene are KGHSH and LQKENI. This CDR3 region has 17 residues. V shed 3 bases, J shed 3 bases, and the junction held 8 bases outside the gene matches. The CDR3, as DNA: TGTGCCAGCTCACCTCCGGGACAGGGGGTTGGAACAGATACGCAGTATTTT. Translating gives CASSPPGQGVGTDTQYF. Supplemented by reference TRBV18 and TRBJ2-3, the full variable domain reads NAGVMQNPRHLVRRRGQEARLRCSPMKGHSHVYWYRQLPEEGLKFMVYLQKENIIDESGMPKERFSAEFPKEGPSILRIQQVVRGDSAAYFCASSPPGQGVGTDTQYFGPGTRLTVL.

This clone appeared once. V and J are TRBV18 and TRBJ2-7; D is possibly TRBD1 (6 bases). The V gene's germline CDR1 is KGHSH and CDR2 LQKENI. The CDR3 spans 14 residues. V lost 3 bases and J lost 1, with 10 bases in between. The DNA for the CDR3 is TGTGCCAGCTCACCTAATGGACAGTCCTACGAGCAGTACTTC. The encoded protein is CASSPNGQSYEQYF.

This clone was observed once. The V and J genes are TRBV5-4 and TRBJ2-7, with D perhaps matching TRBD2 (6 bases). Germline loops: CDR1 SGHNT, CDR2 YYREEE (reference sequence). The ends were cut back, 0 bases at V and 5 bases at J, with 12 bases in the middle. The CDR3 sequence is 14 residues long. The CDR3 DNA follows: TGTGCCAGCAGCTTGGCCCTAGCGACGGACGAGCAGTACTTC. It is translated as CASSLALATDEQYF.

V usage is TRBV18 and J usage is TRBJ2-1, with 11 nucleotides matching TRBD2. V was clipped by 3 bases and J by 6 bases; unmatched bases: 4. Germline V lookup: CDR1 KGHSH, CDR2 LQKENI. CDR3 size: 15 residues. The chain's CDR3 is CASSPLTSGGNEQFF. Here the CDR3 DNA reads TGTGCCAGCTCACCGCTTACTAGCGGGGGCAATGAGCAGTTCTTC.

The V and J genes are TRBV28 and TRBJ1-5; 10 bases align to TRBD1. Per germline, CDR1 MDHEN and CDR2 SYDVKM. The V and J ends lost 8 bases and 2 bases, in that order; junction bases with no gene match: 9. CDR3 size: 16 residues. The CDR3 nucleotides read TGTGCCAGCCTTAGACAGGGGGCGGGAGGCAATCAGCCCCAGCATTTT. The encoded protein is CASLRQGAGGNQPQHF.

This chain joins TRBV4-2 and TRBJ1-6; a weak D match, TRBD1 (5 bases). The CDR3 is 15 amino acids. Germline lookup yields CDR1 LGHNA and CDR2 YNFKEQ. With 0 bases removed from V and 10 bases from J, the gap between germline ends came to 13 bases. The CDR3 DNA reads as TGTGCCAGCAGCCAAGAAACGGGGGTTCGGTCACCCCTCCACTTT. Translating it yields CASSQETGVRSPLHF.

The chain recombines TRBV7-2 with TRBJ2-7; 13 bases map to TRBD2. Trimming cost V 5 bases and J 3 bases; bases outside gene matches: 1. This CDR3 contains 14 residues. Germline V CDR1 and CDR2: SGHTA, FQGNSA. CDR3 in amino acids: CASSRTSGSYEQYF. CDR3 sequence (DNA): TGTGCCAGCAGCCGGACTAGCGGGAGCTACGAGCAGTACTTC.